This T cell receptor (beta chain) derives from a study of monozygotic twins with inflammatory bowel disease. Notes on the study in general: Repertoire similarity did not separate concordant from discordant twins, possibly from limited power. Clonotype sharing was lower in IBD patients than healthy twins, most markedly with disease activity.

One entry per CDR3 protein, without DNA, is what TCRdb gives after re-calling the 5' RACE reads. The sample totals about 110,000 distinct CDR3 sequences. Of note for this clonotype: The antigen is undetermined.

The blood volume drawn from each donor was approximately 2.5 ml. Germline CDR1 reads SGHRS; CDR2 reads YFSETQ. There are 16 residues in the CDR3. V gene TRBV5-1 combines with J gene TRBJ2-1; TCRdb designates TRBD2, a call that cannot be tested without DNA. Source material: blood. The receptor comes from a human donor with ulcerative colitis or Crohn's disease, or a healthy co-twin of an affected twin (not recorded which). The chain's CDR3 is CASSLPSSGRKDEQFF.